What follows are 8 T cell receptor beta chains derived from one specimen sequenced in a study of blood T cells in healthy people across ages. A second PCR of roughly 6 to 12 cycles used a sample-barcoded 5' primer and a J-beta primer mix. MiXCR was run by TCRdb on the 5' RACE reads, yielding one entry per CDR3 protein. The data hold about 600,000 distinct CDR3 sequences, with around 48% observed a single time. The sample was blood. Receptors originate from a man older than 75 in good health.

A single count supports this clonotype. V and J are TRBV9 and TRBJ2-3, with D possibly matching TRBD2 (5 bases). This CDR3 contains 19 residues. CDR1 is SGDLS, CDR2 YYNGEE, per germline. V lost 4 bases and J lost 11, with 35 bases in between. The CDR3 loop is CASSPRGSGFQNGRGGQYF. CDR3 bases: TGTGCCAGCAGCCCTCGTGGGTCGGGCTTCCAAAATGGCCGCGGAGGGCAGTATTTT.

This rearrangement joins TRBV4-3 to TRBJ2-1; tentatively, D is TRBD1 or TRBD2 (6 bases each). This CDR3 spans 15 amino acids. Trimming cost V 0 bases and J 9 bases, with 15 bases left between them. Germline lookup yields CDR1 LGHNA and CDR2 YSLEER. The DNA for the CDR3 is TGCGCCAGCAGCCAAGAGGTCAGGGGAGGTGGTGAGCAGTTCTTC. The encoded protein is CASSQEVRGGGEQFF.

V usage is TRBV9 and J usage is TRBJ1-2, with D possibly being TRBD1 (6 bases). Germline V gene data show CDR1 as SGDLS and CDR2 as YYNGEE. V was pared by 0 bases and J by 7 bases, with 10 bases between. The CDR3 loop spans 13 amino acids. For the CDR3, the DNA is TGTGCCAGCAGCGTAGTAGGGGGAAGTGGCTACACCTTC. Protein product: CASSVVGGSGYTF.

The chain links TRBV9 to TRBJ2-3; D call uncertain. V was cut by 4 bases and J by 5 bases, with 14 bases left in between. Per the germline V gene, CDR1 is SGDLS and CDR2 is YYNGEE. This CDR3 comprises 14 residues. The CDR3 sequence: CASSTLSGEDTQYF. CDR3 coding DNA: TGTGCCAGCAGCACCCTCTCGGGCGAAGATACGCAGTATTTT.

The CDR3 here is CSVFWTGSYNEQFF. The DNA for the CDR3 is TGCAGCGTCTTCTGGACAGGAAGCTACAATGAGCAGTTCTTC. The chain recombines TRBV29-1 with TRBJ2-1, with 7 bases matching TRBD1. The V and J ends lost 6 bases and 3 bases, in that order; junction bases with no gene match: 8. The CDR3 runs 14 residues. The germline CDR1 and CDR2 sequences are SQVTM and ANQGSEA.

V is TRBV7-2 and J is TRBJ1-6; D is perhaps TRBD1 (6 bases). Germline CDR1 SGHTA, CDR2 FQGNSA. The CDR3 spans 13 residues. V was trimmed by 5 bases and J by 8 bases, leaving 10 bases between them. The CDR3 protein is CASSAYRDSPLHF. The CDR3 bases are TGTGCCAGCAGCGCCTACAGGGATTCACCCCTCCACTTT.

Of note for this clonotype: One junction end does not reproduce the germline sequence, and a read error may be involved. The chain uses TRBV5-1 and TRBJ2-7; TRBD2 is a possible D gene (6 bases). This CDR3 contains 16 residues. Germline lookup yields CDR1 SGHRS and CDR2 YFSETQ. The CDR3 here is CAGSLETPSGAYEQYF. CDR3 in DNA: TGCGCCGGCAGCTTGGAGACACCTTCGGGGGCCTACGAGCAGTACTTC.

There are a few counts of this clonotype. The CDR3 reads CSASTSGGVSYNEQFF. CDR3 nucleotide sequence: TGCAGTGCTTCCACTAGCGGGGGGGTCTCCTACAATGAGCAGTTCTTC. This chain joins TRBV20-1 and TRBJ2-1, with TRBD2 matching 13 bases. This CDR3 contains 16 residues. The ends lost 5 bases at V and 0 bases at J; junction bases unmatched: 4. Germline-derived CDR1 and CDR2 are DFQATT and SNEGSKA (reference sequence).